What follows are 25 T cell receptor beta chains derived from one specimen sequenced in a study of blood T cells in healthy people across ages. The use of a sample-barcoded 5' primer and a J-beta primer mix characterized a second PCR of about 7 to 12 cycles. TCRdb processed the 5' RACE reads anew with MiXCR; each CDR3 protein has one entry. The sample has roughly 570,000 distinct CDR3 sequences; approximately 25% are singletons. The sequencing input was blood. These receptors came from a woman aged 65 to 85 in good health.

This clonotype was counted only a few times. The rearrangement links TRBV12-3 or TRBV12-4 to TRBJ1-4; D gene uncertain. The CDR3 runs 15 residues. Trimming pared 6 bases from V and 5 bases from J, leaving 16 bases between. The CDR3 coding sequence is TGTGCCAGCAGCCCGTTCCGGGCGGCCAATGAAAAACTGTTTTTT. Residues: CASSPFRAANEKLFF.

This clonotype was found once. The J gene is TRBJ2-5, the V gene TRBV20-1; D possibly corresponds to TRBD1 (6 bases). There are 12 residues in the CDR3. Per the germline V gene, CDR1 is DFQATT and CDR2 is SNEGSKA (reference sequence). CDR3 loop: CSAGTGLWTQYF. CDR3 DNA sequence: TGCAGCGCTGGCACAGGGCTATGGACCCAGTACTTC.

The chain joins TRBV20-1 to TRBJ2-7, with D unresolved. This CDR3 comprises 11 residues. Germline V gene data show CDR1 as DFQATT and CDR2 as SNEGSKA (reference sequence). V was pared by 6 bases and J by 2 bases, with 8 bases between. The CDR3 loop is CSAPVPYEQYF. The CDR3, as DNA: TGCAGTGCCCCTGTTCCCTACGAGCAGTACTTC.

The rearrangement links TRBV4-3 to TRBJ1-2; tentatively, D is TRBD1 (6 bases). Germline V gives CDR1 LGHNA, CDR2 YSLEER. V was shortened by 0 bases and J by 5 bases, with 16 bases between the two germline ends. The CDR3 extends over 16 amino acids. The CDR3, as DNA: TGCGCCAGCAGCCAAGACGGGGAACAGGGATGGTATGGCTACACCTTC. Translating gives CASSQDGEQGWYGYTF.

The rearrangement uses TRBV14 and TRBJ2-5; D not certain. Germline CDR1 reads SGHDN; CDR2 reads FVKESK. This CDR3 region has 14 residues. Trimming took 0 bases from V and 2 from J, leaving 7 bases between them. The CDR3 DNA is TGTGCCAGCAGCCAAGATTTTCGACAAGAGACCCAGTACTTC. Its translation is CASSQDFRQETQYF.

The CDR3 coding sequence is TGTGCCAGCAGTCCGGGCTTAGGAAACATTCAGTACTTC. Protein product: CASSPGLGNIQYF. The rearrangement joins TRBV14 to TRBJ2-4; D is unresolved. The CDR3 consists of 13 residues. The V end was cut by 6 bases, the J end by 6 bases, with 12 bases between. Per the germline V gene, CDR1 is SGHDN and CDR2 is FVKESK.

The rearrangement links TRBV20-1 to TRBJ1-1, with 12 positions matching TRBD1. The CDR3 sequence is 11 residues long. Germline V gene lookup returns CDR1 DFQATT and CDR2 SNEGSKA (reference sequence). Unmatched junction bases numbered 2, after V lost 1 base and J lost 14 bases. CDR3 sequence reads: CSARGDRGLFF. CDR3 nucleotide sequence: TGCAGTGCTAGAGGGGACAGGGGGCTATTCTTT.

The chain carries TRBV29-1 and TRBJ2-3, with 7 nucleotides matching TRBD1. The CDR3 length is 14 residues. Germline trimming cut 3 bases from V and 6 bases from J; bases unmatched to any gene: 9. CDR1 and CDR2 from the germline V gene are SQVTM and ANQGSEA. The CDR3 nucleotides read TGCAGCGTTGAGTCTAGGGGGCGAGAGGATACGCAGTATTTT. Translated: CSVESRGREDTQYF.

This clonotype was picked up a small number of times. V is TRBV6-5 and J is TRBJ1-5; possibly TRBD1 for D (5 bases). V shed 0 bases and J shed 7 bases, with 13 bases lying between them. The CDR3 runs 15 residues. CDR1 and CDR2 from the germline V gene are MNHEY and SVGAGI. In nucleotides, the CDR3 is TGTGCCAGCAGTTACTCGGGGGAGGGTAGACAGCCCCAGCATTTT. Its translation is CASSYSGEGRQPQHF.

The V call is TRBV20-1, the J call TRBJ2-2; 7 bases map to TRBD2. The CDR3 is 16 residues long. Looked up from germline, CDR1 is DFQATT and CDR2 is SNEGSKA (reference sequence). Trimming took 5 bases from V and 2 from J; bases not matched to a gene: 11. CDR3 bases: TGCAGTGCTGGGGGGGGATGGGGCCCTAACACCGGGGAGCTGTTTTTT. Translation gives CSAGGGWGPNTGELFF.

The V and J genes are TRBV7-8 and TRBJ1-1; D uncertain. The germline V gene has CDR1 SGHVS and CDR2 FQNEAQ. V was cut by 1 base and J by 8 bases, with 11 bases left in between. This CDR3 spans 13 amino acids. The CDR3 region is CASSLVIGREAFF. CDR3 in DNA: TGTGCCAGCAGCTTAGTGATCGGCAGGGAAGCTTTCTTT.

The CDR3 region is CAISEPGVQGDTQYF. The DNA for the CDR3 is TGTGCCATCAGTGAGCCCGGCGTACAGGGCGATACGCAGTATTTT. V is TRBV10-3 and J is TRBJ2-3, with a possible D match to TRBD1 (6 bases). The CDR3 covers 15 residues. Trimming pared 2 bases from V and 6 bases from J, leaving 15 bases between. Germline V gene data show CDR1 as ENHRY and CDR2 as SYGVKD.

The chain joins TRBV11-2 to TRBJ2-4; the match to TRBD2 covers 7 bases. The CDR3 loop spans 14 amino acids. With 5 bases clipped from V and 7 bases from J, the junction kept 8 bases outside the gene matches. Germline lookup yields CDR1 SGHAT and CDR2 FQNNGV. CDR3 sequence reads: CASSLRAGSNIQYF. The CDR3 nucleotides read TGTGCCAGCAGCCTCCGAGCGGGAAGTAACATTCAGTACTTC.

This chain joins TRBV20-1 and TRBJ2-5; no firm D call. In germline, CDR1 is DFQATT, CDR2 SNEGSKA (reference sequence). This CDR3 contains 11 residues. The CDR3 is CSSGFQETQYF. CDR3 nucleotide sequence: TGCAGCTCAGGATTCCAAGAGACCCAGTACTTC.

This clonotype came up a few times. Sequence at one end of the junction differs from germline and may be a read error. CDR3 sequence: CASSRGLAGGPTNQETQYF. DNA for the CDR3: TGCGCCAGCAGCCGCGGACTAGCGGGGGGCCCTACAAACCAGGAGACCCAGTACTTC. The chain links TRBV4-3 to TRBJ2-5, with 14 bases identical to TRBD2. In germline, CDR1 is LGHNA, CDR2 YSLEER. CDR3 length equals 19 residues.

This clonotype showed up just a few times. The chain has TRBV4-2 and TRBJ2-7; TRBD1 or TRBD2 may be the D gene (6 bases each). CDR3 length: 14 residues. V was clipped by 1 base and J by 1 base, with 8 bases between them. Looked up from germline, CDR1 is LGHNA and CDR2 is YNFKEQ. This CDR3 reads CASSQGRGSYEQYF. The CDR3 DNA follows: TGTGCCAGCAGCCAAGGGAGGGGGTCCTACGAGCAGTACTTC.

The DNA for the CDR3 is TGTGCCAGCAGCTTACAATGGGAGACCCAGTACTTC. Translation gives CASSLQWETQYF. This chain connects TRBV7-8 to TRBJ2-5; D unresolved. Trimming cost V 2 bases and J 5 bases, with 6 bases left between them. The CDR3 extends over 12 amino acids. Germline V CDR1 and CDR2: SGHVS, FQNEAQ. The variable domain in full, completed from reference TRBV7-8 and TRBJ2-5, reads GAGVSQSPRYKVAKRGQDVALRCDPISGHVSLFWYQQALGQGPEFLTYFQNEAQLDKSGLPSDRFFAERPEGSVSTLKIQRTQQEDSAVYLCASSLQWETQYFGPGTRLLVL.

This clonotype has ten or more counts. V and J are TRBV20-1 and TRBJ2-5; D might be TRBD1 (6 bases). CDR1 is DFQATT and CDR2 is SNEGSKA in the germline V gene (reference sequence). V was shortened by 2 bases and J by 7 bases, with 17 bases between the two germline ends. The CDR3 is made up of 14 amino acids. CDR3 coding DNA: TGCAGTGCTAGAATCGGGCAGGGGAAAGGGACCCAGTACTTC. Translating gives CSARIGQGKGTQYF.

This clonotype was counted between two and nine times. The CDR3 region is CSARDLFVDAYNEQFF. CDR3 DNA sequence: TGCAGTGCTAGAGATCTGTTTGTCGACGCCTACAATGAGCAGTTCTTC. The chain recombines TRBV20-1 with TRBJ2-1; D gene unclear. The CDR3 sequence is 16 residues long. In germline, CDR1 is DFQATT, CDR2 SNEGSKA (reference sequence). V was pared by 0 bases and J by 2 bases, with 14 bases between.

In this sample, this clonotype turned up a few times. The V gene is TRBV10-3, the J gene TRBJ1-2; 8 positions match TRBD1. The CDR3 has 17 amino acids. Germline V gene lookup returns CDR1 ENHRY and CDR2 SYGVKD. V was pared by 6 bases and J by 0 bases, with 12 bases of the junction left unmatched. CDR3 region: CAIRGSGQDPANYGYTF. CDR3 DNA sequence: TGTGCCATCAGGGGATCGGGACAGGACCCCGCTAACTATGGCTACACCTTC.

This clonotype was counted a few times. The chain links TRBV4-1 to TRBJ2-6, with D unresolved. Trimming removed 0 bases from V and 2 bases from J, with 8 bases in between. This CDR3 comprises 16 residues. CDR1 is MGHRA, CDR2 YSYEKL, per germline. The CDR3, as DNA: TGCGCCAGCAGCCAAGAGTACAGAACTGGGGCCAACGTCCTGACTTTC. This translates into CASSQEYRTGANVLTF.

This clonotype was observed a handful of times. The chain joins TRBV2 to TRBJ2-5; maybe TRBD1 (6 bases). The J call may not be correct, given that the DNA end is closer to TRBJ2-7. The germline gives CDR1 SNHLY, CDR2 FYNNEI. The CDR3 length is 15 residues. The CDR3 sequence is CASSENRDTTYEQYF. CDR3 DNA: TGTGCCAGCAGTGAAAACCGGGACACTACCTACGAGCAGTACTTC.

The J gene is TRBJ2-7, the V gene TRBV7-2; 7 bases align to TRBD1. Per the germline V gene, CDR1 is SGHTA and CDR2 is FQGNSA. V was clipped by 0 bases and J by 7 bases; unmatched bases: 9. The CDR3 extends over 15 amino acids. The CDR3 region is CASSLAGTVEGEQYF. As DNA, the CDR3 is TGTGCCAGCAGCTTAGCGGGGACAGTAGAAGGTGAGCAGTACTTC. The full variable domain, rest sourced from reference TRBV7-2 and TRBJ2-7, is GAGVSQSPSNKVTEKGKDVELRCDPISGHTALYWYRQSLGQGLEFLIYFQGNSAPDKSGLPSDRFSAERTGGSVSTLTIQRTQQEDSAVYLCASSLAGTVEGEQYFGPGTRLTVT.

This clonotype turned up a few times. The V call is TRBV11-2, the J call TRBJ1-1; TRBD1 matches 7 bases. Germline assignment: CDR1 SGHAT and CDR2 FQNNGV. The CDR3 runs 13 residues. The junction had 7 bases not matched to a gene; V was cut back by 5 bases and J by 7 bases. In DNA, the CDR3 is TGTGCCAGCAGCCTCCGGGACAGCCGTGAAGCTTTCTTT. Protein product: CASSLRDSREAFF.

This clonotype has more than one count but fewer than ten. The CDR3 end shows no conserved phenylalanine or tryptophan, and so a read error is likely. The chain uses TRBV7-3 and TRBJ1-4; unclear D gene. Germline V gene lookup returns CDR1 SGHTA and CDR2 FQGTGA. The ends were cut back, 5 bases at V and 4 bases at J, with 20 bases in the middle. The CDR3 has 17 amino acids. CDR3 in DNA: TGTGCCAGCAGCCCGCTGGGTCGGGCCTCGGTTAATGAAAAACTGTTTTCT. Residues: CASSPLGRASVNEKLFS.